This TCR beta chain was captured by sequencing in a study of blood T cell repertoires in COVID-19. About the study: There were acute and convalescent COVID-19 samples, and they came from the United States, Italy and Spain. From T cells, B-cell-depleted T cells, or PBMCs came the material, which was cDNA or gDNA.

CDR1 LNHDA and CDR2 SQIVND come from the germline V gene (reference sequence). V dropped 3 bases and J dropped 5 bases, with 22 bases sitting between them. This CDR3 comprises 18 residues. Per the study methods: Cell counts per sample came from amplifying reference gene primers. TCRdb's copy holds only in-frame clones and misses some; the assay was immunoSEQ multiplex PCR. That table furnishes V, J and clone size, whereas the DNA furnished D and trimming. Among around 200,000 clones listed, approximately 83% were seen once. The chain carries TRBV19 and TRBJ1-4; D remains ambiguous. This TCR was recovered from a woman in her thirties or forties with active or convalescent COVID-19. The source material was peripheral blood. The DNA for the CDR3 is TGTGCCAGTAGTATTTTCCCCTTAAACAGAGAGCTGAATGAAAAACTGTTTTTT. As protein: CASSIFPLNRELNEKLFF.